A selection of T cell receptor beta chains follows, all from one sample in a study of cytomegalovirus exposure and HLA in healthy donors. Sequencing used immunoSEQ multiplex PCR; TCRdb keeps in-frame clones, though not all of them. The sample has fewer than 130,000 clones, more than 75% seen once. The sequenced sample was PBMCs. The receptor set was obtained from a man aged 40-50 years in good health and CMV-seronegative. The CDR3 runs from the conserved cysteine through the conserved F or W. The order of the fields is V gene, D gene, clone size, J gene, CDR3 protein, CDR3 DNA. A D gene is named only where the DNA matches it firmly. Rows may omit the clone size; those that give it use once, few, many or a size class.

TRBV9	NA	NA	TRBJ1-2	CASSTTGTYGYTF	TGTGCCAGCAGCACTACAGGGACCTATGGCTACACCTTC
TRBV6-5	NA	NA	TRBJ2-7	CASSYSGGPRGEQYF	TGTGCCAGCAGTTACTCGGGAGGCCCCAGGGGGGAGCAGTACTTC
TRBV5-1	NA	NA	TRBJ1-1	CASSSQGDTEAFF	TGCGCCAGCAGCTCGCAGGGTGACACTGAAGCTTTCTTT
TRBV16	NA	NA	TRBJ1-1	CASSPLGGTRTEAFF	TGTGCCAGCAGCCCCCTGGGCGGGACGCGGACTGAAGCTTTCTTT
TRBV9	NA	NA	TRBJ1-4	CASSPRDKSATNEKLFF	TGTGCCAGCAGCCCTCGGGACAAGAGCGCAACTAATGAAAAACTGTTTTTT
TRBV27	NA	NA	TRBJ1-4	CASLAQGAGEKLFF	TGTGCCAGCCTTGCACAGGGAGCCGGCGAAAAACTGTTTTTT
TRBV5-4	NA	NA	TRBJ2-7	CASSTLSSPYEQYF	TGTGCCAGCAGCACCCTGAGCTCACCCTACGAGCAGTACTTC
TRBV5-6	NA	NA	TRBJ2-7	CASSLGGLGSYEQYF	TGTGCCAGCAGCTTGGGGGGGCTCGGATCCTACGAGCAGTACTTC
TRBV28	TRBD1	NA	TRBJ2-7	CASSLIQGAAEQYF	TGTGCCAGCAGTTTGATACAGGGGGCCGCCGAGCAGTACTTC
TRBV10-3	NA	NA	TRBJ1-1	CAIHKGENTEAFF	TGTGCCATCCATAAGGGGGAGAACACTGAAGCTTTCTTT
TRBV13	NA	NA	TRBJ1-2	CASSRSRDWTWSYTF	TGTGCCAGCAGTAGATCCCGGGACTGGACCTGGAGCTACACCTTC
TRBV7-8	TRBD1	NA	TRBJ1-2	CASSLVTGWNYGYTF	TGTGCCAGCAGCCTGGTGACAGGGTGGAACTATGGCTACACCTTC
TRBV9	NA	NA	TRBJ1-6	CASSVGSGSNSPLHF	TGTGCCAGCAGCGTGGGCTCAGGGTCGAATTCACCCCTCCACTTT
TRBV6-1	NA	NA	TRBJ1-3	CASSLEVHAGNTIYF	TGTGCCAGCAGTCTCGAGGTCCACGCTGGAAACACCATATATTTT
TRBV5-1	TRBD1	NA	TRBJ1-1	CASSLVGQVGTEAFF	TGCGCCAGCAGCTTGGTGGGACAGGTCGGTACTGAAGCTTTCTTT
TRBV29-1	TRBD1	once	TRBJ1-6	CSVGAGGNSPLHF	TGCAGCGTTGGAGCAGGGGGGAATTCACCCCTCCACTTT
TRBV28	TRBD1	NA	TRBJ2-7	CASSQGDYEQYF	TGTGCCAGCAGCCAGGGGGACTACGAGCAGTACTTC
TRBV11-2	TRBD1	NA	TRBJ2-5	CASSGWTGIQETQYF	TGTGCCAGCAGCGGGTGGACAGGTATACAAGAGACCCAGTACTTC
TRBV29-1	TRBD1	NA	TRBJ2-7	CSVQRQGGDEQYF	TGCAGCGTTCAAAGACAGGGTGGCGACGAGCAGTACTTC
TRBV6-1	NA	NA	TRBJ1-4	CASSVVHSPNEKLFF	TGTGCCAGCAGTGTCGTTCACAGTCCTAATGAAAAACTGTTTTTT
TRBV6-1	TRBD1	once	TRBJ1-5	CASSEMTGNQPQHF	TGTGCCAGCAGTGAAATGACAGGGAATCAGCCCCAGCATTTT
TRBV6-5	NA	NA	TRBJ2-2	CASSYRGNNAGELFF	TGTGCCAGCAGTTACAGGGGTAACAACGCCGGGGAGCTGTTTTTT
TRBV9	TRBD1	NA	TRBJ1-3	CASSASLQGSGNTIYF	TGTGCCAGCAGCGCGAGTTTACAGGGGTCTGGAAACACCATATATTTT
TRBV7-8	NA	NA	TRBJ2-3	CASSFNVVRGPDTQYF	TGTGCCAGCAGCTTCAACGTGGTTAGGGGTCCAGATACGCAGTATTTT
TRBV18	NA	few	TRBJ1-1	CASSPTTTVRSEAFF	TGTGCCAGCTCACCTACGACAACGGTGCGTTCTGAAGCTTTCTTT
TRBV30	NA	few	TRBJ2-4	CAWTPGGPKNIQYF	TGTGCCTGGACCCCCGGGGGTCCCAAAAACATTCAGTACTTC
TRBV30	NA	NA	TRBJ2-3	CAWTESKTDTQYF	TGTGCCTGGACGGAGAGTAAAACAGATACGCAGTATTTT
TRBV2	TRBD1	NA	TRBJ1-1	CASTYRGLRTEAFF	TGTGCCAGCACTTACAGGGGGCTAAGGACTGAAGCTTTCTTT
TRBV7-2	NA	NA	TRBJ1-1	CASSLEPGGGTEAFF	TGTGCCAGCAGCTTAGAACCCGGCGGTGGCACTGAAGCTTTCTTT
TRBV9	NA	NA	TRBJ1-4	CASSRTPNEKLFF	TGTGCCAGCAGCCGGACACCGAATGAAAAACTGTTTTTT
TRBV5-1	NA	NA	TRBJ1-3	CASSLDTQGLSGNTIYF	TGCGCCAGCAGCTTGGATACCCAGGGACTATCTGGAAACACCATATATTTT
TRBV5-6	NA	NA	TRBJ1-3	CASSQPGAESGNTIYF	TGTGCCAGCAGCCAGCCGGGTGCGGAGTCTGGAAACACCATATATTTT
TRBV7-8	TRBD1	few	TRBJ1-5	CASSPGTVNQPQHF	TGTGCCAGCAGCCCAGGGACAGTCAATCAGCCCCAGCATTTT
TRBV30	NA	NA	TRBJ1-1	CAWFAAMNTEAFF	TGTGCCTGGTTTGCGGCCATGAACACTGAAGCTTTCTTT
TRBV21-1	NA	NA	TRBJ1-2	CASNRGGNGYTF	TGTGCCAGCAACAGGGGAGGAAATGGCTACACCTTC
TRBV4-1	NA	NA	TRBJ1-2	CASSQDTRAEVYGYTF	TGCGCCAGCAGCCAAGATACTAGGGCAGAAGTCTATGGCTACACCTTC
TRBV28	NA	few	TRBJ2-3	CASSSTSISAYTDTQYF	TGTGCCAGCAGTTCGACCTCAATTAGCGCCTACACAGATACGCAGTATTTT
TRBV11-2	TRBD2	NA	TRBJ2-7	CASSFPGGYEQYF	TGTGCCAGCAGCTTCCCGGGGGGTTACGAGCAGTACTTC
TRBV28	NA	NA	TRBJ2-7	CASSSDREQYF	TGTGCCAGCAGTTCGGACAGAGAGCAGTACTTC
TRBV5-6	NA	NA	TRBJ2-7	CASSLASGTYSYEQYF	TGTGCCAGCAGCTTGGCCAGTGGGACTTACTCCTACGAGCAGTACTTC
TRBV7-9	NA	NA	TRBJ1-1	CASSQATGRTEAFF	TGTGCCAGCAGCCAAGCTACAGGGCGGACTGAAGCTTTCTTT
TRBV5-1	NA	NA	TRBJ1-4	CASSLAVGQREKLFF	TGCGCCAGCAGCTTGGCCGTAGGACAGAGGGAAAAACTGTTTTTT
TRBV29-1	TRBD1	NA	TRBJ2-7	CSVGDRGLYEQYF	TGCAGCGTTGGGGACAGGGGTCTGTACGAGCAGTACTTC
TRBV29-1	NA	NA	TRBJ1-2	CSGQDPTMGYTF	TGCAGCGGTCAAGACCCCACTATGGGCTACACCTTC
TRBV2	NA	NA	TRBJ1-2	CASTRANYGYTF	TGTGCCAGCACGAGAGCTAACTATGGCTACACCTTC
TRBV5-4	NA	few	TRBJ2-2	CASTRRDFNTGELFF	TGTGCCAGCACGCGACGGGACTTTAACACCGGGGAGCTGTTTTTT
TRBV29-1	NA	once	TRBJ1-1	CSGVAGAAFF	TGCAGCGGAGTCGCTGGAGCAGCTTTCTTT
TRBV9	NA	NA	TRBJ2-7	CASSGTGSPYEQYF	TGTGCCAGCAGCGGTACGGGTTCCCCCTACGAGCAGTACTTC
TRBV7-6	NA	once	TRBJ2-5	CASSGSGHREETQYF	TGTGCCAGCAGCGGCTCGGGTCATAGAGAAGAGACCCAGTACTTC
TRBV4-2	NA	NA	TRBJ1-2	CASSQSSGAQANYGYTF	TGTGCCAGCAGCCAATCGAGTGGGGCTCAGGCGAACTATGGCTACACCTTC
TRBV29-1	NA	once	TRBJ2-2	CSVQRGGAGTGELFF	TGCAGCGTCCAAAGGGGGGGGGCAGGCACCGGGGAGCTGTTTTTT
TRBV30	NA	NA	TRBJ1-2	CACSRGGYTF	TGTGCCTGCTCAAGGGGTGGCTACACCTTC
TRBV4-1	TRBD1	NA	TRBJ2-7	CASSRIPGQSYEQYF	TGCGCCAGCAGCCGCATACCGGGACAGTCCTACGAGCAGTACTTC
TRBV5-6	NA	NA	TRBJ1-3	CASSLAGRLTGDGNTIYF	TGTGCCAGCAGCTTGGCGGGGAGGCTAACCGGTGACGGAAACACCATATATTTT
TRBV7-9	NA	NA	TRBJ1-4	CASSSGGGYEKLFF	TGTGCCAGCAGCTCTGGGGGGGGCTATGAAAAACTGTTTTTT
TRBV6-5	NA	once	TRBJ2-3	CASRLRDFTDTQYF	TGTGCCAGCAGGTTACGGGACTTCACAGATACGCAGTATTTT
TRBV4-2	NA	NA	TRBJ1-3	CASSRLEPSGNTIYF	TGTGCCAGCAGCCGTCTAGAGCCATCTGGAAACACCATATATTTT
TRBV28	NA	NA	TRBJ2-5	CASSLSSGNGGETQYF	TGTGCCAGCAGTTTATCTTCCGGGAACGGTGGAGAGACCCAGTACTTC
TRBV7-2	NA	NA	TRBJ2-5	CASSLRHLTGKETQYF	TGTGCCAGCAGCTTGCGCCACCTTACAGGGAAGGAGACCCAGTACTTC